The 32 T cell receptor beta chains below come from one sample, sequenced in a study of blood T cell repertoires in COVID-19. Assay: immunoSEQ multiplex PCR; the TCRdb copy retains only in-frame clones and omits some. The sample has just over 150,000 clones; around 80% are singletons. The sample consisted of peripheral blood. All receptors come from a woman older than 75 with acute or convalescent COVID-19.

This sequence joins TRBV5-1 and TRBJ2-2; 10 bases align to TRBD2. Trimming took 3 bases from V and 8 from J; bases not matched to a gene: 10. CDR3 size: 16 residues. The germline CDR1 and CDR2 sequences are SGHRS and YFSETQ. In nucleotides, the CDR3 is TGCGCCAGCAGCTCGATCTCTAGCGGGAGAGAGGGGGAGCTGTTTTTT. This encodes CASSSISSGREGELFF.

This clone is a singleton in its sample. The CDR3 coding sequence is TGCGCCAGCAGCCTCGAGGAAGCACTCTATGGCTACACCTTC. This encodes CASSLEEALYGYTF. The rearrangement uses TRBV5-1 and TRBJ1-2; D gene unclear. Germline loops: CDR1 SGHRS, CDR2 YFSETQ. The V gene lost 4 bases and the J gene lost 4 bases, with 14 bases spanning the gap. CDR3 length equals 14 residues.

The chain is built from TRBV5-1 and TRBJ1-1; 7 positions match TRBD1. The CDR3 length is 16 residues. CDR1 is SGHRS, CDR2 YFSETQ, per germline. V was clipped by 1 base and J by 1 base; unmatched bases: 7. CDR3 bases: TGCGCCAGCAGCTTGAGGGGGCGGGCGAGGAACACTGAAGCTTTCTTT. As protein: CASSLRGRARNTEAFF. Full variable domain (missing parts from reference TRBV5-1 and TRBJ1-1): KAGVTQTPRYLIKTRGQQVTLSCSPISGHRSVSWYQQTPGQGLQFLFEYFSETQRNKGNFPGRFSGRQFSNSRSEMNVSTLELGDSALYLCASSLRGRARNTEAFFGQGTRLTVV.

The rearrangement links TRBV10-3 to TRBJ2-5; the D is unclear. V lost 3 bases and J 2 bases, leaving 4 bases between the germline ends. Germline lookup yields CDR1 ENHRY and CDR2 SYGVKD. The CDR3 covers 12 residues. As DNA, the CDR3 is TGTGCCATCAGTGACCATCAAGAGACCCAGTACTTC. The encoded protein is CAISDHQETQYF.

This clone turned up a few times. The same CDR3 can be traced to other DNA sequences in this sample. V and J are TRBV27 and TRBJ2-1; D gene ambiguous. V was clipped by 3 bases and J by 1 base, with 7 bases between them. CDR1 and CDR2 from the germline V gene are MNHEY and SMNVEV (reference sequence). This CDR3 is 14 amino acids long. The CDR3 DNA follows: TGTGCCAGCAGTTTGAGCTTTTCCTACAATGAGCAGTTCTTC. Encoded protein: CASSLSFSYNEQFF.

This clone showed up just once. V gene TRBV12-5 combines with J gene TRBJ2-2; no clear D gene. Germline V gene data show CDR1 as LGHNT and CDR2 as FRNRAP. The V end lost 7 bases, the J end lost 6 bases, and 15 bases lay between the germline ends. This CDR3 comprises 14 residues. CDR3 nucleotide sequence: TGTGCTAGTGCCCCTGGCTCCCGTCCCGGGGAGCTGTTTTTT. Translated, it gives CASAPGSRPGELFF.

This clone occurred a few times. The chain's CDR3 is CASSLGLAGQQTTQYF. The CDR3 bases are TGTGCCAGCAGCTTAGGGCTAGCGGGACAACAGACTACGCAGTATTTT. This sequence joins TRBV7-9 and TRBJ2-3; TRBD2 matches 9 bases. The CDR3 loop spans 16 amino acids. J was trimmed by 8 bases and V by 1 base; bases with no gene match: 10. Germline CDR1 reads SEHNR; CDR2 reads FQNEAQ (reference sequence).

This chain links TRBV28 with TRBJ1-2, with 8 nucleotides matching TRBD1. Per germline, CDR1 MDHEN and CDR2 SYDVKM. The CDR3 has 13 amino acids. The ends lost 2 bases at V and 8 bases at J; junction bases unmatched: 4. CDR3 DNA: TGTGCCAGCAGTTTACAGGGGGCGGGAGGCTACACCTTC. Encoded protein: CASSLQGAGGYTF.

The gene calls are TRBV4-3 and TRBJ2-1, with 7 bases that match TRBD2. The CDR3 has 16 residues. Unmatched junction bases numbered 5, after V lost 0 bases and J lost 3 bases. Per the germline V gene, CDR1 is LGHNA and CDR2 is YSLEER. CDR3: CASSQDARTSYNEQFF. The CDR3 nucleotides are TGCGCCAGCAGCCAAGATGCCAGGACTAGCTACAATGAGCAGTTCTTC.

This clone was found once. The rearrangement uses TRBV18 and TRBJ1-1; D uncertain. The germline CDR1 and CDR2 sequences are KGHSH and LQKENI. Deletions cut 3 bases from V and 0 bases from J, with 14 bases between. The CDR3 contains 16 residues. The CDR3 coding sequence is TGTGCCAGCTCACCTTATTGGACTCAAGTGAACACTGAAGCTTTCTTT. Translation gives CASSPYWTQVNTEAFF.

The V gene is TRBV4-3, the J gene TRBJ2-6; D not resolved. The germline V gene has CDR1 LGHNA and CDR2 YSLEER. The CDR3 contains 16 residues. V was pared by 1 base and J by 0 bases, with 7 bases between. CDR3 DNA sequence: TGCGCCAGCAGCCAAGGAGTCTACTCTGGGGCCAACGTCCTGACTTTC. Protein sequence: CASSQGVYSGANVLTF.

The V gene is TRBV11-2, the J gene TRBJ1-6, with TRBD1 as a possible D gene (5 bases). The V end was cut by 2 bases, the J end by 6 bases, with 8 bases between. Germline V gene sequence: CDR1 SGHAT, CDR2 FQNNGV. This CDR3 has 14 amino acids. The CDR3 region has the DNA TGTGCCAGCAGCTTACGACAGCCTAATTCACCCCTCCACTTT. Amino acids: CASSLRQPNSPLHF.

The CDR3 loop is CASSQAAGQNTEAFF. The CDR3 region has the DNA TGCGCCAGCAGCCAAGCTGCGGGGCAGAACACTGAAGCTTTCTTT. The rearrangement links TRBV4-1 to TRBJ1-1; D perhaps matches TRBD1 (5 bases). Looked up from germline, CDR1 is MGHRA and CDR2 is YSYEKL. The ends were cut back, 1 base at V and 1 base at J, with 10 bases in the middle. The CDR3 spans 15 residues.

This clone was observed a few times. The chain carries TRBV24-1 and TRBJ2-3, with D perhaps TRBD1 (6 bases). Germline V lookup: CDR1 KGHDR, CDR2 SFDVKD. V was pared by 2 bases and J by 2 bases, with 10 bases between. The CDR3 consists of 15 residues. The chain's CDR3 is CATSDSRGPTDTQYF. In DNA, the CDR3 is TGTGCCACCAGTGATTCCAGGGGTCCCACAGATACGCAGTATTTT.

The V gene is TRBV24-1, the J gene TRBJ2-2; 8 nucleotides match TRBD1. The junction had 4 bases not matched to a gene; V was cut back by 4 bases and J by 4 bases. This CDR3 is 15 amino acids long. The germline CDR1 and CDR2 sequences are KGHDR and SFDVKD. CDR3 in amino acids: CATSDPTGVTGELFF. The CDR3 DNA reads TGTGCCACCAGTGACCCGACAGGGGTCACCGGGGAGCTGTTTTTT.

The gene calls are TRBV3-1 (or the pseudogene TRBV3-2) and TRBJ1-4; 8 bases agree with TRBD1. The junction had 8 bases not matched to a gene; V was cut back by 3 bases and J by 5 bases. The CDR3 runs 16 residues. Germline CDR1 reads LGHDT; CDR2 reads YNNKEL (reference sequence). CDR3 sequence reads: CASSQSITGGNEKLFF. CDR3 DNA: TGTGCCAGCAGCCAGTCAATAACAGGGGGGAATGAAAAACTGTTTTTT.

The chain has TRBV6-2 or TRBV6-3 and TRBJ2-1; 9 bases match TRBD2. CDR1 and CDR2 (germline): MNHEY, SVGEGT. The CDR3 covers 14 residues. V lost 5 bases to trimming and J lost 10 bases; unmatched junction nucleotides: 9. In DNA form, the CDR3 reads TGTGCCAGCAGTCCCGGACTAGCGTTCGGGGAGCAGTTCTTC. It is translated as CASSPGLAFGEQFF.

This chain uses TRBV7-2 with TRBJ2-4; 10 bases match TRBD2. Germline CDR1 reads SGHTA; CDR2 reads FQGNSA. V shed 5 bases and J 13 bases; nucleotides not matched to a gene: 11. This CDR3 has 14 amino acids. The CDR3 coding sequence is TGTGCCAGCAGCCCACTAGCGGGACGCCTCCCCCAGTACTTC. Amino acid sequence: CASSPLAGRLPQYF.

The sample holds one count of this clone. V gene TRBV2 combines with J gene TRBJ2-3; 7 nucleotides agree with TRBD1. Looked up from germline, CDR1 is SNHLY and CDR2 is FYNNEI. This CDR3 has 15 residues. V lost 10 bases and J lost 4; bases outside the gene matches: 14. The CDR3 nucleotides read TGTGCCACCCGGAGGTCCAGGGGGAGAGCAGATACGCAGTATTTT. This translates into CATRRSRGRADTQYF.

This chain links TRBV5-4 with TRBJ1-1; D unclear. Trimming shortened V by 4 bases and J by 4 bases, and 20 bases separated the two germline ends. From germline, CDR1 is SGHNT and CDR2 YYREEE (reference sequence). The CDR3 runs to 16 residues. CDR3 sequence: CASSARANRRGTEAFF. CDR3 in DNA: TGTGCCAGCAGCGCCCGAGCTAACCGGCGCGGCACTGAAGCTTTCTTT.

This sequence joins TRBV7-8 and TRBJ1-2; D remains ambiguous. Germline values: CDR1 SGHVS, CDR2 FQNEAQ. V was clipped by 5 bases and J by 4 bases, with 14 bases between them. CDR3 length equals 14 residues. As DNA, the CDR3 is TGTGCCAGCAGCCCAGCAACTTCCCCCTATGGCTACACCTTC. The encoded protein is CASSPATSPYGYTF.

This chain uses TRBV29-1 with TRBJ2-3; TRBD2 aligns across 10 bases. This CDR3 is built from 15 residues. After removal of 6 bases from V and 5 bases from J, the junction contained 11 bases not matched to a gene. CDR1 and CDR2 from the germline V gene are SQVTM and ANQGSEA. CDR3 sequence: CSVAAGLAVGDTQYF. CDR3 in DNA: TGCAGCGTCGCCGCCGGACTAGCGGTTGGAGATACGCAGTATTTT.

A few counts support this clone. The chain is built from TRBV6-1 and TRBJ1-2; D ambiguous. V was trimmed by 1 base and J by 4 bases, leaving 10 bases between them. The germline V gene has CDR1 MNHNS and CDR2 SASEGT. The CDR3 spans 14 residues. The CDR3 region is CASSEGGGIYGYTF. The CDR3, as DNA: TGTGCCAGCAGTGAAGGCGGAGGAATCTATGGCTACACCTTC.

This clone was found a few times. The CDR3 region has the DNA TGTGCCAGCAGCCCAATGCTAGCGGGAGTAGATCAGTTCTTC. Translated, it gives CASSPMLAGVDQFF. The rearrangement joins TRBV3-1 (or the pseudogene TRBV3-2) to TRBJ2-1, with 10 bases lining up with TRBD2. The junction had 10 bases not matched to a gene; V was cut back by 4 bases and J by 13 bases. CDR3 length: 14 residues. Germline V gene lookup returns CDR1 LGHDT and CDR2 YNNKEL (reference sequence).

V and J are TRBV5-6 and TRBJ1-4; D is unclear. The V gene lost 1 base and the J gene lost 8 bases, with 15 bases spanning the gap. Germline values: CDR1 SGHDT, CDR2 YYEEEE. The CDR3 extends over 15 amino acids. CDR3: CASSLISGGQEKLFF. CDR3 coding DNA: TGTGCCAGCAGCTTGATTTCGGGCGGGCAAGAAAAACTGTTTTTT.

The chain employs TRBV4-3 and TRBJ2-3; weak D call: TRBD2 (6 bases). The CDR3 totals 14 residues. Deletions cut 5 bases from V and 1 base from J, with 10 bases between. Germline-derived CDR1 and CDR2 are LGHNA and YSLEER. The CDR3 protein is CASSWASGTDTQYF. In nucleotides, the CDR3 is TGCGCCAGCAGCTGGGCTAGCGGCACAGATACGCAGTATTTT.

This clone was detected only once. The J gene is TRBJ2-6, the V gene TRBV23-1; 7 bases align to TRBD1. TRBV23-1 is assigned to the ORF class and has an uncertain function. V shed 0 bases and J 0 bases; nucleotides not matched to a gene: 8. This CDR3 contains 19 residues. CDR3 nucleotides: TGCGCCAGCAGTCAATCCCAGGGGGTTAAACCCTCTGGGGCCAACGTCCTGACTTTC. Translating it yields CASSQSQGVKPSGANVLTF.

J is TRBJ1-5 and V is TRBV18, with D maybe TRBD1 (6 bases). Trimming shortened V by 3 bases and J by 3 bases, and 12 bases separated the two germline ends. Germline V lookup: CDR1 KGHSH, CDR2 LQKENI. The CDR3 extends over 15 amino acids. DNA for the CDR3: TGTGCCAGCTCACCGGCAACAGGGAACAATCAGCCCCAGCATTTT. Translation: CASSPATGNNQPQHF. The variable domain in full, completed from reference TRBV18 and TRBJ1-5, reads NAGVMQNPRHLVRRRGQEARLRCSPMKGHSHVYWYRQLPEEGLKFMVYLQKENIIDESGMPKERFSAEFPKEGPSILRIQQVVRGDSAAYFCASSPATGNNQPQHFGDGTRLSIL.

J is TRBJ1-5 and V is TRBV27; 9 bases match TRBD1. The germline V gene has CDR1 MNHEY and CDR2 SMNVEV (reference sequence). The CDR3 is made up of 14 amino acids. J lost 2 bases, V lost 8 bases, and 4 bases had no gene match. The CDR3 sequence is CASGTGGGNQPQHF. The CDR3 region has the DNA TGTGCCAGCGGCACAGGGGGCGGCAATCAGCCCCAGCATTTT.

V usage is TRBV9 and J usage is TRBJ1-5; 8 nucleotides line up with TRBD1. Per the germline V gene, CDR1 is SGDLS and CDR2 is YYNGEE. V lost 3 bases and J lost 7; bases outside the gene matches: 6. This CDR3 region has 14 residues. The CDR3 DNA follows: TGTGCCAGCAGCGAGGGACAGGCGGGACAGCCCCAGCATTTT. Protein sequence: CASSEGQAGQPQHF.

This clone occurred a few times. The chain combines TRBV3-1 (or the pseudogene TRBV3-2) with TRBJ1-2, with TRBD1 matching over 8 bases. V lost 3 bases to trimming and J lost 8 bases; unmatched junction nucleotides: 8. This CDR3 comprises 14 residues. The V gene's germline CDR1 is LGHDT and CDR2 YNNKEL (reference sequence). In DNA form, the CDR3 reads TGTGCCAGCAGCCAGCTGCAGGGGGCAGACGGCTACACCTTC. It specifies CASSQLQGADGYTF.

The genes are TRBV5-1 and TRBJ2-3; 9 bases line up with TRBD1. In germline, CDR1 is SGHRS, CDR2 YFSETQ. V dropped 3 bases and J dropped 14; count of bases not matched to a gene: 7. This CDR3 spans 12 amino acids. The CDR3 spells CASSSGQGRLYF. The CDR3 nucleotides are TGCGCCAGCAGCTCGGGACAGGGTCGTCTGTATTTT.